This is a list of T cell receptor beta chains from one sample in a study of CD8 T cells in ankylosing spondylitis. TCRdb re-derived calls from the 5' RACE reads in MiXCR, one entry per CDR3 protein. The sample lists approximately 220,000 distinct CDR3 sequences, approximately 24% seen once, with roughly 6.7% in the top ten. Sequencing was carried out using blood, either unsorted or a sorted T cell fraction (not recorded which). The receptors were gathered from a male donor with ankylosing spondylitis or in good health (not recorded which). Each CDR3 is given with its conserved first and last residue. A D gene is named only where the DNA matches it firmly. Some rows mark clone size as missing; the rest say once, few, many or name a class of expanded clone.

clone_size	d_call	v_call	j_call	cdr3_aa	cdr3_nt
many	TRBD1	TRBV12-3/TRBV12-4	TRBJ1-5	CASRRRQGESQPQHF	TGTGCCAGCAGGCGTCGACAGGGTGAAAGTCAGCCCCAGCATTTT
.	.	TRBV6-1	TRBJ2-7	CASRLIRGDEQYF	TGTGCCAGCAGGCTCATCAGGGGCGACGAGCAGTACTTC
many	TRBD2	TRBV20-1	TRBJ2-1	CSARDRTSGSDYGSEQFF	TGCAGTGCTAGAGACAGGACTAGCGGGAGTGATTATGGGAGTGAGCAGTTCTTC
few	.	TRBV10-3	TRBJ1-2	CAISEIGPTLHGYTF	TGTGCCATCAGTGAGATCGGCCCCACGCTCCACGGCTACACCTTC
few	TRBD1	TRBV29-1	TRBJ2-3	CSVEVGTGSTDTQYF	TGCAGCGTTGAAGTCGGGACAGGGAGCACAGATACGCAGTATTTT
many	TRBD2	TRBV6-1	TRBJ2-3	CASSLLGGRSDTQYF	TGTGCCAGCAGCCTACTGGGCGGGAGGTCAGATACGCAGTATTTT
many	.	TRBV9	TRBJ2-5	CASSAYSQETQYF	TGTGCCAGCAGCGCCTACAGCCAAGAGACCCAGTACTTC
.	.	TRBV4-3	TRBJ2-6	CASSQELSSGANVLTF	TGCGCCAGCAGCCAAGAACTATCCTCTGGGGCCAACGTCCTGACTTTC
.	.	TRBV20-1	TRBJ1-3	CSASNAHTIYF	TGCAGTGCTAGTAATGCTCACACCATATATTTT
.	TRBD1	TRBV15	TRBJ1-6	CATAKGQGSSPLHF	TGTGCCACCGCCAAGGGACAGGGCAGTTCACCCCTCCACTTT
.	.	TRBV21-1	TRBJ2-7	CASSSRNRDSGNYEQYF	TGTGCCAGCAGCAGTAGAAACCGGGACAGTGGAAATTACGAGCAGTACTTC
few	TRBD2	TRBV20-1	TRBJ2-1	CSARESGRAGNEQFF	TGCAGTGCTAGAGAAAGCGGGAGGGCCGGGAATGAGCAGTTCTTC
.	.	TRBV20-1	TRBJ2-7	CSAIGRLAYEQYF	TGCAGTGCTATAGGGCGGTTGGCCTACGAGCAGTACTTC
.	.	TRBV27	TRBJ2-7	CASSLLGAQRRQYF	TGTGCCAGCAGTTTATTAGGGGCCCAAAGGCGGCAGTACTTC
many	TRBD2	TRBV6-2/TRBV6-3	TRBJ2-1	CASGGGRGSYNEQFF	TGTGCCAGCGGTGGCGGGAGGGGATCCTACAATGAGCAGTTCTTC
many	.	TRBV6-5	TRBJ1-1	CASSYRQNTEAFF	TGTGCCAGCAGTTACAGACAAAACACTGAAGCTTTCTTT
many	.	TRBV12-3/TRBV12-4	TRBJ1-1	CASSLARTAEAFF	TGTGCCAGCAGTTTAGCCCGGACAGCTGAAGCTTTCTTT
.	TRBD2	TRBV20-1	TRBJ2-1	CCARGGKGLAFQGEQFF	TGCTGTGCTAGAGGCGGAAAGGGACTAGCGTTTCAGGGTGAGCAGTTCTTC
few	TRBD2	TRBV20-1	TRBJ2-7	CSGLRLAGAFKGEQYF	TGCAGTGGTCTCCGGCTAGCGGGAGCTTTTAAAGGGGAGCAGTACTTC
few	.	TRBV20-1	TRBJ2-5	CSARVGTRETQYF	TGCAGTGCTAGGGTGGGGACGCGAGAGACCCAGTACTTC